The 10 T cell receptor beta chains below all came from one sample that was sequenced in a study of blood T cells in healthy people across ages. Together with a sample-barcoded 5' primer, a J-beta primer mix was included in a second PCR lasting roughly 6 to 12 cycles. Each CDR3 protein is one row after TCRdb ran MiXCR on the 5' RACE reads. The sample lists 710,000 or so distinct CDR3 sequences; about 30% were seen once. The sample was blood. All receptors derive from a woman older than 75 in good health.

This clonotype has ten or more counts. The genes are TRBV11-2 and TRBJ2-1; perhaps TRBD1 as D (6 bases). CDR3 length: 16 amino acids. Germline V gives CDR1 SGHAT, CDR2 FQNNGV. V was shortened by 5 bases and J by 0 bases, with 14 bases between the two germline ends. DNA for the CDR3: TGTGCCAGCAGCCTCATAGGGGGTAGCTCCTACAATGAGCAGTTCTTC. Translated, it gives CASSLIGGSSYNEQFF.

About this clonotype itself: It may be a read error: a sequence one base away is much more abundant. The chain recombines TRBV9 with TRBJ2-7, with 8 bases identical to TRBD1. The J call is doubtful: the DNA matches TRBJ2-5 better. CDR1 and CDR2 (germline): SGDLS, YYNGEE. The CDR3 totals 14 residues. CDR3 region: CASSANTGGETQYF. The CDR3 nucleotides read TGTGCCAGCAGCGCCAACACAGGGGGGGAGACCCAGTACTTC.

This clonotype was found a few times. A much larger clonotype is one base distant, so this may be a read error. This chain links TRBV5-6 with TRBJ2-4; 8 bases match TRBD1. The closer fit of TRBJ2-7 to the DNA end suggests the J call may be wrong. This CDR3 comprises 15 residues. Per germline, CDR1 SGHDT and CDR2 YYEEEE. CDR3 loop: CAGSLEGTGSYEQYF. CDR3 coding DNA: TGTGCCGGCAGCTTGGAAGGGACAGGATCCTACGAGCAGTACTTC.

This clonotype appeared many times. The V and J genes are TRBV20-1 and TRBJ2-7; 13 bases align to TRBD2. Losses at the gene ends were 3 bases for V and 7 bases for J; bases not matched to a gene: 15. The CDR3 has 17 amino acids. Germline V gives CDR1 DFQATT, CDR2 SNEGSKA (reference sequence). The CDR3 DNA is TGCAGTGCTAGCCCCGGGACTAGCGGGGTAATCCTCGGGGAGCAGTACTTC. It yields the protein CSASPGTSGVILGEQYF.

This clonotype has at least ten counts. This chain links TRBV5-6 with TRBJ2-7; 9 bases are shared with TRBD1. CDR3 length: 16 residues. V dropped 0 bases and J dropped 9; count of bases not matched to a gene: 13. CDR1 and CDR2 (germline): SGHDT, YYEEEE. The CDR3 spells CASSLGIGTGFFGQYF. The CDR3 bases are TGTGCCAGCAGCTTGGGAATCGGGACAGGGTTTTTCGGGCAGTACTTC. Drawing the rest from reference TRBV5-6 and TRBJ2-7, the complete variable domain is DAGVTQSPTHLIKTRGQQVTLRCSPKSGHDTVSWYQQALGQGPQFIFQYYEEEERQRGNFPDRFSGHQFPNYSSELNVNALLLGDSALYLCASSLGIGTGFFGQYFGPGTRLTVT.

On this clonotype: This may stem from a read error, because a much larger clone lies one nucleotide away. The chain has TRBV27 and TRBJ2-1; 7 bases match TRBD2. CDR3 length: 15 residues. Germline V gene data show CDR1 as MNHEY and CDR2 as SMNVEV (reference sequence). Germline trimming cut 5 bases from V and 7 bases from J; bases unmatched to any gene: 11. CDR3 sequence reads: CASSPRPGLINEQFF. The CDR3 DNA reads TGTGCCAGCAGTCCCAGGCCGGGACTAATAAATGAGCAGTTCTTC.

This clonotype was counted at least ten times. The CDR3 DNA reads as TGCGCCAGCAGCTTTGGAGTGGGAGTCTACAATGAGCAGTTCTTC. It yields the protein CASSFGVGVYNEQFF. The chain has TRBV5-1 and TRBJ2-1; maybe TRBD2 (5 bases). Per the germline V gene, CDR1 is SGHRS and CDR2 is YFSETQ. V was pared by 2 bases and J by 3 bases, with 12 bases between. This CDR3 has 15 residues.

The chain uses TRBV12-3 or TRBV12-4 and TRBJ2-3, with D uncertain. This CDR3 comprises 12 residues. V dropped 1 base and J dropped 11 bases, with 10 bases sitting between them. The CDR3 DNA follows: TGTGCCAGCAGTTTAGGGTCAGATGTGCAGTATTTT. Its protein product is CASSLGSDVQYF.

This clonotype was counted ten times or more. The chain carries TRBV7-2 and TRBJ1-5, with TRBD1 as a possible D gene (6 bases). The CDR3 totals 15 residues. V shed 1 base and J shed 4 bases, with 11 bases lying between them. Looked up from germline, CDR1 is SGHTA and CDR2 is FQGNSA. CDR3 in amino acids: CASSLGGHRNQPQHF. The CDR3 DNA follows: TGTGCCAGCAGCTTAGGGGGACATCGGAATCAGCCCCAGCATTTT.

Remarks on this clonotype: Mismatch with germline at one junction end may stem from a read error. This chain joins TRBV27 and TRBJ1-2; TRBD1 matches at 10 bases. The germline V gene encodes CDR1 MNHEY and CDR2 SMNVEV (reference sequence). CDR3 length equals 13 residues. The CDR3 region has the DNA TGTGTCAGCCTGGGACAGGGGCTTTATGGCTACACCTTC. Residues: CVSLGQGLYGYTF.